Below, 10 T cell receptor beta chains from the same sample are listed, as sequenced in a study of T cell repertoires in ileal Crohn's disease. Assay: immunoSEQ multiplex PCR; the TCRdb copy retains only in-frame clones and omits some. The sample carries over 13,000 clones, 80% recorded once. The sample comprised ileal tissue. These receptors came from an adult with Crohn's disease.

This clone was recorded once. The V gene is TRBV5-6, the J gene TRBJ1-2; D is undetermined. The CDR3 runs to 12 residues. Germline CDR1 SGHDT, CDR2 YYEEEE. Trimming removed 2 bases at V and 6 bases at J, with 8 bases between. The CDR3 spells CASSFPQHGYTF. The CDR3 DNA sequence: TGTGCCAGCAGCTTCCCACAACATGGCTACACCTTC.

This clone was observed a few times. The CDR3 loop reads CASSPGQGLPGANVLTF. The CDR3 DNA follows: TGTGCCAGCAGCCCCGGACAGGGCCTTCCTGGGGCCAACGTCCTGACTTTC. J is TRBJ2-6 and V is TRBV7-9, with TRBD1 identical over 8 bases. Germline values: CDR1 SEHNR, CDR2 FQNEAQ (reference sequence). This CDR3 comprises 17 residues. J was trimmed by 2 bases and V by 5 bases; bases with no gene match: 8.

The chain uses TRBV19 and TRBJ2-1; 9 bases agree with TRBD2. Germline-derived CDR1 and CDR2 are LNHDA and SQIVND (reference sequence). This CDR3 comprises 15 residues. Trimming cost V 8 bases and J 9 bases; bases outside gene matches: 14. As DNA, the CDR3 is TGTGCCAGTCAAGGAGCTCTAGCGGGAATCGGTGAGCAGTTCTTC. This gives the protein CASQGALAGIGEQFF. The full variable domain, rest sourced from reference TRBV19 and TRBJ2-1, is DGGITQSPKYLFRKEGQNVTLSCEQNLNHDAMYWYRQDPGQGLRLIYYSQIVNDFQKGDIAEGYSVSREKKESFPLTVTSAQKNPTAFYLCASQGALAGIGEQFFGPGTRLTVL.

V gene TRBV7-2 combines with J gene TRBJ1-1; no clear D. This CDR3 has 15 residues. Trimming removed 5 bases from V and 1 base from J, with 14 bases in between. CDR1 is SGHTA, CDR2 FQGNSA, per germline. CDR3 region: CASSPRGGQNTEAFF. CDR3 in DNA: TGTGCCAGCAGCCCCCGTGGAGGGCAGAACACTGAAGCTTTCTTT.

This clone has more than one count but fewer than ten. Within the sample, other DNA sequences also encode this same CDR3. CDR3 sequence (DNA): TGTGCCAGCAGCCTCGAGTTGATGAACACTGAAGCTTTCTTT. It codes for CASSLELMNTEAFF. The chain joins TRBV7-2 to TRBJ1-1; no firm D call. CDR1 is SGHTA and CDR2 is FQGNSA in the germline V gene. The CDR3 sequence is 14 residues long. The V gene lost 5 bases and the J gene lost 0 bases, with 10 bases spanning the gap. The variable domain in full, completed from reference TRBV7-2 and TRBJ1-1, reads GAGVSQSPSNKVTEKGKDVELRCDPISGHTALYWYRQSLGQGLEFLIYFQGNSAPDKSGLPSDRFSAERTGGSVSTLTIQRTQQEDSAVYLCASSLELMNTEAFFGQGTRLTVV.

This clone occurred a few times. CDR3 nucleotides: TGTGCCAGCTTTAGGAGCGCAGGGGGCGCCCCAAACTATGGCTACACCTTC. It encodes CASFRSAGGAPNYGYTF. The chain joins TRBV28 to TRBJ1-2, with 8 bases lining up with TRBD1. V shed 8 bases, J shed 2 bases, and the junction held 16 bases outside the gene matches. The V gene's germline CDR1 is MDHEN and CDR2 SYDVKM. This CDR3 is built from 17 residues.

The chain recombines TRBV6-5 with TRBJ1-2, with D perhaps TRBD1 (6 bases). This CDR3 is 12 amino acids long. Germline loops: CDR1 MNHEY, CDR2 SVGAGI. The V gene lost 9 bases and the J gene lost 7 bases, with 15 bases spanning the gap. This CDR3 reads CASFWGLGGYTF. CDR3 DNA: TGTGCCAGTTTCTGGGGGCTCGGTGGCTACACCTTC.

This clone was counted a single time. The chain has TRBV4-3 and TRBJ1-2; D unclear. Germline V gene sequence: CDR1 LGHNA, CDR2 YSLEER. The CDR3 runs 15 residues. V was clipped by 0 bases and J by 4 bases, with 12 bases between them. DNA for the CDR3: TGCGCCAGCAGCCAAGAGCGGGAAACCTTCTATGGCTACACCTTC. This encodes CASSQERETFYGYTF.

This clone showed up just a few times. J is TRBJ1-2 and V is TRBV11-2; tentatively, D is TRBD1 (6 bases). V lost 5 bases and J 8 bases, leaving 15 bases between the germline ends. Germline V gene lookup returns CDR1 SGHAT and CDR2 FQNNGV. This CDR3 is 13 amino acids long. CDR3 sequence: CASSRGQLWGYTF. CDR3 DNA: TGTGCCAGCAGCCGGGGACAACTCTGGGGCTACACCTTC.

A single count supports this clone. The V and J genes are TRBV29-1 and TRBJ2-3, with 11 bases lining up with TRBD2. V lost 5 bases to trimming and J lost 4 bases; unmatched junction nucleotides: 5. CDR1 and CDR2 from the germline V gene are SQVTM and ANQGSEA. The CDR3 is 14 residues long. Here the CDR3 reads CSVTLTSGADTQYF. The CDR3 bases are TGCAGCGTTACCCTGACTAGCGGGGCAGATACGCAGTATTTT.